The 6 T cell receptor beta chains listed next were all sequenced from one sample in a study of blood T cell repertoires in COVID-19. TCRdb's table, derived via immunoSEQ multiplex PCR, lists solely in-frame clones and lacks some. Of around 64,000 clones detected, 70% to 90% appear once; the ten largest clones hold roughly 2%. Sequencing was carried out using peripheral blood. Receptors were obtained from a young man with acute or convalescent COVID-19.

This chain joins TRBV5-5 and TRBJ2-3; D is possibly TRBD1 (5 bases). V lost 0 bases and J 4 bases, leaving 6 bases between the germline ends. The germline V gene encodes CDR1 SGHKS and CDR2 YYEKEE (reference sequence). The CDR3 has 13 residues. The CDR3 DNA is TGTGCCAGCAGCTTGGAAGGGGCAGATACGCAGTATTTT. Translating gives CASSLEGADTQYF.

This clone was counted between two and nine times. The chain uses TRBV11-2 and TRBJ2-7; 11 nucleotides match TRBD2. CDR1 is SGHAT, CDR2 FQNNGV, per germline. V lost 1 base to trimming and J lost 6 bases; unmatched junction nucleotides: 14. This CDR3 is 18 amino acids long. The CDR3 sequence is CASSLGLLAGGPAGEQYF. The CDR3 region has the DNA TGTGCCAGCAGCTTAGGGCTGTTAGCGGGAGGGCCCGCAGGCGAGCAGTACTTC.

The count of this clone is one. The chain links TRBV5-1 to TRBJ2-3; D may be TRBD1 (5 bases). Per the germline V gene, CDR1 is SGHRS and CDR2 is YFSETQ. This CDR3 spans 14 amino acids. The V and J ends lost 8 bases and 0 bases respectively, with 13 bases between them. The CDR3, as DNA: TGCGCCAGTGTCAGGGAACCGAGCACAGATACGCAGTATTTT. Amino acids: CASVREPSTDTQYF.

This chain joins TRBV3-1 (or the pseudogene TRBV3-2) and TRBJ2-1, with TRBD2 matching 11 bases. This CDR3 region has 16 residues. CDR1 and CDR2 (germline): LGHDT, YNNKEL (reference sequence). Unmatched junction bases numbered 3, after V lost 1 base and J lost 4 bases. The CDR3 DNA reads TGTGCCAGCAGCCAAGCAGGGACTAGCGGATACAATGAGCAGTTCTTC. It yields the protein CASSQAGTSGYNEQFF.

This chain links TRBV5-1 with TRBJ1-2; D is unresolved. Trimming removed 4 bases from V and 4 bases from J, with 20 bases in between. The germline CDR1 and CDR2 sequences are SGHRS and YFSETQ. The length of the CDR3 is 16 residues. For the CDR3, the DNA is TGCGCCAGCAGCCCAGAGCCCGTGGCAGGCAGCTATGGCTACACCTTC. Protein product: CASSPEPVAGSYGYTF.

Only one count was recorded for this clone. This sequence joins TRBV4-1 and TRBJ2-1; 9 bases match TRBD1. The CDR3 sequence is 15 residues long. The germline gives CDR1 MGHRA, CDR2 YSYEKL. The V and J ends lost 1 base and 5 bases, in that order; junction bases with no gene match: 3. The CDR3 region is CASSQGTGVDNEQFF. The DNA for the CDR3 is TGCGCCAGCAGCCAAGGGACAGGGGTGGACAATGAGCAGTTCTTC.